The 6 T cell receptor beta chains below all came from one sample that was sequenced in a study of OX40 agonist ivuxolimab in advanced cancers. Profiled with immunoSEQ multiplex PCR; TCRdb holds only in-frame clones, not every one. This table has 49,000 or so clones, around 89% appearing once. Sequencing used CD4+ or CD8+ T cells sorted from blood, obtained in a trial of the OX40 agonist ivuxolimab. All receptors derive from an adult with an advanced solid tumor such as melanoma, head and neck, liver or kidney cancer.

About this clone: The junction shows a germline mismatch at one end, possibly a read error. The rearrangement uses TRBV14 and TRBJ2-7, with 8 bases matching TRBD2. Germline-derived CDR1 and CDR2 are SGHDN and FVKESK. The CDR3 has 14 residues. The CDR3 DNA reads TGTGTCAGCAGCCAAACTAGCGGACCCTACGAGCAGTACTTC. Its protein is CVSSQTSGPYEQYF.

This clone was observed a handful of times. The CDR3 protein is CASRAGMGTEAFF. The CDR3 region has the DNA TGTGCCAGCAGAGCAGGGATGGGCACTGAAGCTTTCTTT. The chain links TRBV16 to TRBJ1-1; weak D call: TRBD1 (5 bases). CDR1 KGHSY and CDR2 FQNENV come from the germline V gene. This CDR3 comprises 13 residues. V lost 6 bases, J lost 4 bases, and 12 bases lay in between.

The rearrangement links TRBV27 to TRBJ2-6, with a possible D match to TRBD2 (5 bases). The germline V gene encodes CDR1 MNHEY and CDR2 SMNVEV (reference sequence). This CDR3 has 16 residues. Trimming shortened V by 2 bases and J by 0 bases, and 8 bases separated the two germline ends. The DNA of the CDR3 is TGTGCCAGCAGTTTAATGGGGAGCTCTGGGGCCAACGTCCTGACTTTC. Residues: CASSLMGSSGANVLTF.

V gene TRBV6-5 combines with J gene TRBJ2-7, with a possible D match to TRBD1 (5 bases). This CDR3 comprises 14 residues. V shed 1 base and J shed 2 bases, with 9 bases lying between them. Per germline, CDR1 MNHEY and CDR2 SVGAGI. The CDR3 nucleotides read TGTGCCAGCAGTTACTTACAGGATACCTACGAGCAGTACTTC. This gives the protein CASSYLQDTYEQYF.

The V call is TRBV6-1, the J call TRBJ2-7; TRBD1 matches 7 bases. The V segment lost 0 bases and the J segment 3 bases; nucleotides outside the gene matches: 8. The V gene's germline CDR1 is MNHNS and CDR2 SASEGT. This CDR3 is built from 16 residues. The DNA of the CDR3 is TGTGCCAGCAGTGAAGCTCCGGGACAGCGAAACTACGAGCAGTACTTC. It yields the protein CASSEAPGQRNYEQYF.

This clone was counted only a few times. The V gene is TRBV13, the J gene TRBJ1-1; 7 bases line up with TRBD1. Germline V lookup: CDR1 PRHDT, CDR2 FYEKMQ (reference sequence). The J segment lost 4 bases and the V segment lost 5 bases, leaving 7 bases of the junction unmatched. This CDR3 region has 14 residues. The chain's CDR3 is CASSPGQAITEAFF. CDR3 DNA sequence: TGTGCCAGCAGCCCAGGACAGGCAATCACTGAAGCTTTCTTT.